A selection of T cell receptor beta chains follows, all from one sample in a study of cytomegalovirus exposure and HLA in healthy donors. Here immunoSEQ multiplex PCR was the method, and the copy in TCRdb shows in-frame clones only, minus some. Altogether under 150,000 clones are present, around 78% being singletons, with the ten largest covering around 3%. Sequencing used PBMCs. These receptors all stem from a man aged 35-49 years in good health and CMV-seropositive. Each CDR3 is given with its conserved first and last residue. D genes are given only for firm matches. Where a row states a size, it is once, few, many or the class of an expanded clone; other rows omit it.

V	length	D	size	J	DNA	CDR3
TRBV2	14	.	once	TRBJ1-2	TGTGCCAGCATCAGGGGAGAGGGAAACTATGGCTACACCTTC	CASIRGEGNYGYTF
TRBV30	14	TRBD1	few	TRBJ2-7	TGTGCCTGGAGTGATTTGGTACAGGGGCTTCCGCAGTACTTC	CAWSDLVQGLPQYF
TRBV7-2	16	TRBD2	.	TRBJ2-1	TGTGCCAGCAGCTCCCAGGGGCGGGAGGGTATCGATGAGCAGTTCTTC	CASSSQGREGIDEQFF
TRBV7-6	17	TRBD2	once	TRBJ2-1	TGTGCCAGCAGCTTAGGCGCTAGCGGGAGGGCCTACAATGAGCAGTTCTTC	CASSLGASGRAYNEQFF
TRBV11-2	12	TRBD2	.	TRBJ2-1	TGTGCCAGCAGCCCCCCGGGAGGCCGCCAGTTCTTC	CASSPPGGRQFF
TRBV19	15	TRBD2	.	TRBJ2-1	TGTGCCAGTACCAGGGCGGGAGGACCCTACAATGAGCAGTTCTTC	CASTRAGGPYNEQFF
TRBV4-3	16	TRBD2	.	TRBJ2-1	TGCGCCAGCAGCCCTGGCGGGAGTGGGACCTACAATGAGCAGTTCTTC	CASSPGGSGTYNEQFF
TRBV5-1	14	TRBD1	.	TRBJ1-2	TGCGCCAGCAGCTTAACCCAGGGGGACTATGGCTACACCTTC	CASSLTQGDYGYTF
TRBV25-1	16	TRBD1	.	TRBJ1-1	TGTGCCAGCAGTGAGACGACAGGGTTGTTGGGGACTGAAGCTTTCTTT	CASSETTGLLGTEAFF
TRBV10-3	15	.	.	TRBJ2-7	TGTGCCATCAGTGAGTCGAATAAAAACACCTACGAGCAGTACTTC	CAISESNKNTYEQYF
TRBV5-1	16	TRBD2	.	TRBJ2-1	TGCGCCAGCAGCTACGGGACTAGCGGGAGTTACAATGAGCAGTTCTTC	CASSYGTSGSYNEQFF
TRBV6-6	13	TRBD1	.	TRBJ2-7	TGTGCCAGCGAAGGGGGACAGGCATACGAGCAGTACTTC	CASEGGQAYEQYF
TRBV27	15	TRBD1	.	TRBJ2-5	TGTGCCAGCAGTTTATCCAGGGGGCGCCCGGAGACCCAGTACTTC	CASSLSRGRPETQYF
TRBV5-4	13	.	.	TRBJ1-1	TGTGCCAGCAGCTTGGCGACAGGCACTGAAGCTTTCTTT	CASSLATGTEAFF
TRBV5-4	14	TRBD2	.	TRBJ2-7	TGTGCCAGCGGGTCGGGGGGGACGAGGCACGAGCAGTACTTC	CASGSGGTRHEQYF
TRBV18	13	.	.	TRBJ2-3	TGTGCCAGCTCACCACCGGGGCCAGATACGCAGTATTTT	CASSPPGPDTQYF
TRBV5-6	13	TRBD1	.	TRBJ2-1	TGTGCCAGCAGCTTGGGACAGGGCAATGAGCAGTTCTTC	CASSLGQGNEQFF
TRBV11-2	16	TRBD2	.	TRBJ2-3	TGTGCCAGCAGCTTAGAACCAGCGGGAGTATCAGATACGCAGTATTTT	CASSLEPAGVSDTQYF
TRBV19	15	.	few	TRBJ1-5	TGTGCCAGTAGTATCATGCTCTCCTACAATCAGCCCCAGCATTTT	CASSIMLSYNQPQHF
TRBV9	17	.	.	TRBJ2-5	TGTGCCAGCAGCGTAGAGTCGAGCGTAGCGTATCAAGAGACCCAGTACTTC	CASSVESSVAYQETQYF
TRBV7-8	16	TRBD2	.	TRBJ2-1	TGTGCCAGCAGCCAAGTTGGTAGCGGGAGGTACAATGAGCAGTTCTTC	CASSQVGSGRYNEQFF
TRBV18	18	TRBD2	.	TRBJ2-1	TGTGCCAGCTCACCACCCATTTATGGGACTAGCGGAAACAATGAGCAGTTCTTC	CASSPPIYGTSGNNEQFF
TRBV7-8	13	TRBD1	.	TRBJ2-3	TGTGCCAGCAGGACAGGGCAGGGAGATACGCAGTATTTT	CASRTGQGDTQYF
TRBV7-9	16	.	once	TRBJ1-1	TGTGCCAGCAGCTTTAGCCCGTCGTCTGGTGGCACTGAAGCTTTCTTT	CASSFSPSSGGTEAFF
TRBV6-6	14	TRBD1	.	TRBJ2-2	TGTGCCAGCGGACAGGGGGTTTTTGCCGGGGAGCTGTTTTTT	CASGQGVFAGELFF
TRBV6-1	13	.	.	TRBJ2-7	TGTGCCAGCTGGACTACTACCAGGGTCGAGCAGTACTTC	CASWTTTRVEQYF